The clone carrying this T cell receptor beta chain was picked up a small number of times. MiXCR, applied by TCRdb to the 5' RACE reads, yields one record per CDR3 protein. This sample has under 700,000 distinct CDR3 sequences, with just over 20% found just once. The data were obtained in a study of T-cell memory formation after mild COVID-19. CDR1 is SGDLS, CDR2 YYNGEE, per germline. V lost 3 bases to trimming and J lost 2 bases, with 15 bases between them. This CDR3 spans 17 amino acids. The chain recombines TRBV9 with TRBJ1-6, with D possibly being TRBD1 (5 bases). The sequence came from an adult woman who had mild COVID-19 (a few samples of this study predate the infection). Cell type and time point are not known. Sequenced input: PBMCs or a T cell subset sorted from them (not recorded which). CDR3 loop: CASSANGGIAYNSPLHF. CDR3 coding DNA: TGTGCCAGCAGCGCAAACGGGGGAATCGCCTATAATTCACCCCTCCACTTT.